This T cell receptor (beta chain) was obtained from a study of OX40 agonist ivuxolimab in advanced cancers. Study-level information: Patient treatment consisted of intravenous ivuxolimab administration every 2 weeks at 0.01 to 10 mg/kg. Mean age about 60 years, range 23 to 79; just over 80% male. Study-wide findings and caveats: Among patients with partial responses at 0.1-3.0 mg/kg, clonal expansion was among the lowest. Among T cells, CD8+ cells averaged more expanded clones than CD4+ cells.

Comments on this clone: What it recognizes is unknown.

The repertoire was sequenced with immunoSEQ multiplex PCR; TCRdb's copy has only in-frame clones and lacks some. This table holds around 97,000 clones, about nine tenths found once. V was pared by 0 bases and J by 2 bases, with 4 bases of the junction left unmatched. Per germline, CDR1 WSHSY and CDR2 SAAADI. The CDR3 is 15 residues long. The starting material was CD4+ or CD8+ T cells sorted from blood, obtained in a trial of the OX40 agonist ivuxolimab. This receptor was taken from an adult with an advanced solid tumor such as melanoma, head and neck, liver or kidney cancer. V and J are TRBV10-2 and TRBJ2-7; 7 nucleotides match TRBD1. The DNA for the CDR3 is TGCGCCAGCAGTGAGTCGTACGACAGGGCCTACGAGCAGTACTTC. Translation: CASSESYDRAYEQYF.